The clone carrying this TCR beta chain was seen many times. Its antigen is undetermined. This record belongs to a study of T cell repertoires in cytomegalovirus infection. Study-wide context: Carrying CMV and the relevant HLA type showed in public TCR beta signatures. Findings of the study overall: CMV carriers having the relevant HLA were flagged by cumulative public TCR beta family frequency.

From the reads, TCRdb called clonotypes with MiXCR, one entry per CDR3 protein. The sample has roughly 320,000 distinct CDR3 sequences, approximately 8.9% seen once. Germline loops: CDR1 DFQATT, CDR2 SNEGSKA (reference sequence). The CDR3 covers 15 residues. The ends lost 6 bases at V and 2 bases at J; junction bases unmatched: 6. The clonotype comes from a human donor in good health (CMV status not recorded). Some clones in this sample may be carry-over from other donors' samples. Input material: PBMCs. V is TRBV20-1 and J is TRBJ1-5; 11 bases line up with TRBD1. The CDR3 reads CSAEGQGAGNQPQHF. In DNA form, the CDR3 reads TGCAGTGCGGAAGGACAGGGGGCTGGCAATCAGCCCCAGCATTTT.